These 30 T cell receptor beta chains share one sample of origin, sequenced in a study of control samples from healthy donors and cancer patients. Sequencing was performed with immunoSEQ multiplex PCR; in TCRdb, only in-frame clones are kept and a portion is missing. The data hold about 44,000 clones, with 87% observed a single time. The sequencing sample was made of PBMCs. Receptors were obtained from a woman in her sixties with lung cancer.

The chain uses TRBV5-6 and TRBJ1-4, with 7 nucleotides matching TRBD1. This CDR3 spans 15 amino acids. Losses at the gene ends were 4 bases for V and 8 bases for J; bases not matched to a gene: 11. CDR1 is SGHDT, CDR2 YYEEEE, per germline. CDR3 nucleotides: TGTGCCAGCAGCCCCCAGACAGGGTTAACCGAAAAACTGTTTTTT. Its protein is CASSPQTGLTEKLFF.

This clone has just a few counts. This sequence joins TRBV6-2 or TRBV6-3 and TRBJ2-7; D not resolved. V lost 1 base and J lost 3, with 28 bases in between. The CDR3 extends over 20 amino acids. Germline V gives CDR1 MNHEY, CDR2 SVGEGT. Here the CDR3 DNA reads TGTGCCAGCAGTTACTTCGCAATCACCGTTAAAACCGGTCGGTACTACGAGCAGTACTTC. This translates into CASSYFAITVKTGRYYEQYF.

This chain joins TRBV6-5 and TRBJ1-5, with 7 bases that match TRBD1. The CDR3 length is 16 residues. Losses at the gene ends were 4 bases for V and 3 bases for J; bases not matched to a gene: 9. Per germline, CDR1 MNHEY and CDR2 SVGAGI. The CDR3 spells CASSSQGVGYNQPQHF. DNA for the CDR3: TGTGCCAGCAGTTCCCAGGGGGTGGGATACAATCAGCCCCAGCATTTT.

The chain is built from TRBV2 and TRBJ2-7; 8 nucleotides align to TRBD2. The CDR3 spans 13 residues. Trimming at V came to 7 bases and at J to 3 bases, leaving 5 bases not matched to a gene. Looked up from germline, CDR1 is SNHLY and CDR2 is FYNNEI. The CDR3 nucleotides read TGTGCCAGCACCCCGGGACTAGGCTACGAGCAGTACTTC. It is translated as CASTPGLGYEQYF. The full variable domain, its missing parts supplied by reference TRBV2 and TRBJ2-7, is EPEVTQTPSHQVTQMGQEVILRCVPISNHLYFYWYRQILGQKVEFLVSFYNNEISEKSEIFDDQFSVERPDGSNFTLKIRSTKLEDSAMYFCASTPGLGYEQYFGPGTRLTVT.

The chain employs TRBV3-1 (or the pseudogene TRBV3-2) and TRBJ1-1, with 9 bases matching TRBD1. The germline CDR1 and CDR2 sequences are LGHDT and YNNKEL (reference sequence). V lost 7 bases and J lost 4; bases outside the gene matches: 7. The CDR3 length is 14 residues. Here the CDR3 DNA reads TGTGCCAGCACCGCGACAGGGGGGAGCACTGAAGCTTTCTTT. Translating it yields CASTATGGSTEAFF.

The chain recombines TRBV3-1 (or the pseudogene TRBV3-2) with TRBJ2-7; tentative D call: TRBD2 (5 bases). The CDR3 extends over 14 amino acids. The V gene's germline CDR1 is LGHDT and CDR2 YNNKEL (reference sequence). Deletions cut 3 bases from V and 4 bases from J, with 13 bases between. The CDR3 DNA reads as TGTGCCAGCAGCCAGGAAATGCGAGGGTACGAGCAGTACTTC. The encoded protein is CASSQEMRGYEQYF.

The CDR3 sequence: CSASSSRDIRYEQYF. CDR3 nucleotide sequence: TGCAGTGCTAGTTCCTCCCGGGACATACGTTACGAGCAGTACTTC. V and J are TRBV20-1 and TRBJ2-7, with D possibly TRBD1 on 6 matching bases. This CDR3 is built from 15 residues. Germline CDR1 and CDR2: DFQATT and SNEGSKA (reference sequence). The germline V and J ends were trimmed by 3 bases and 4 bases, with 19 bases remaining between them.

J is TRBJ1-1 and V is TRBV5-6; TRBD1 agrees at 11 bases. V was pared by 6 bases and J by 10 bases, with 14 bases of the junction left unmatched. The CDR3 has 15 residues. Germline V CDR1 and CDR2: SGHDT, YYEEEE. The CDR3 DNA is TGTGCCAGCACCATCACACCGGGACAGGGGGTTTTAGCTTTCTTT. Protein sequence: CASTITPGQGVLAFF.

In this sample, this clone turned up a few times. The genes are TRBV13 and TRBJ2-5, with a weak D call TRBD2 (5 bases). The CDR3 loop spans 15 amino acids. Germline V lookup: CDR1 PRHDT, CDR2 FYEKMQ (reference sequence). V lost 5 bases to trimming and J lost 2 bases, with 15 bases between them. CDR3 sequence (DNA): TGTGCCAGCAGCCCTTCCCGGGAAATTCAAGAGACCCAGTACTTC. This sequence encodes CASSPSREIQETQYF.

V usage is TRBV6-6 and J usage is TRBJ1-5, with D tentatively TRBD1 (6 bases). V lost 4 bases, J lost 7 bases, and 11 bases lay in between. This CDR3 region has 13 residues. Germline-derived CDR1 and CDR2 are MNHNY and SVGAGI (reference sequence). CDR3 coding DNA: TGTGCCAGCAGTTCGAGGACAGAGCAGCCCCAGCATTTT. This gives the protein CASSSRTEQPQHF.

This clone was counted between two and nine times. The rearrangement links TRBV4-3 to TRBJ2-5; D ambiguous. CDR3 length equals 14 residues. Trimming removed 1 base at V and 2 bases at J, with 8 bases between. Looked up from germline, CDR1 is LGHNA and CDR2 is YSLEER. The CDR3 loop is CASSQVGNQETQYF. As DNA, the CDR3 is TGCGCCAGCAGCCAAGTGGGCAATCAAGAGACCCAGTACTTC.

This sequence joins TRBV19 and TRBJ2-1, with D perhaps matching TRBD1 or TRBD2 (5 bases each). The CDR3 is made up of 13 amino acids. The V end lost 3 bases, the J end lost 9 bases, and 12 bases lay between the germline ends. Germline loops: CDR1 LNHDA, CDR2 SQIVND (reference sequence). The CDR3 protein is CASSIGRDGEQFF. As DNA, the CDR3 is TGTGCCAGTAGTATCGGCCGGGACGGTGAGCAGTTCTTC.

This sequence joins TRBV5-5 and TRBJ1-2; D is uncertain. Trimming stripped 4 bases from V and 4 bases from J, with 11 bases between. The CDR3 extends over 13 amino acids. The germline V gene encodes CDR1 SGHKS and CDR2 YYEKEE (reference sequence). This CDR3 is CASSGDSLYGYTF. Written as DNA, the CDR3 is TGTGCCAGCAGCGGTGACTCCCTCTATGGCTACACCTTC.

The J gene is TRBJ1-1, the V gene TRBV12-3 or TRBV12-4, with TRBD1 as a possible D gene (5 bases). The V end lost 3 bases, the J end lost 4 bases, and 9 bases lay between the germline ends. The CDR3 spans 13 residues. As DNA, the CDR3 is TGTGCCAGCAGTTTCTATAGGGGCACTGAAGCTTTCTTT. This sequence encodes CASSFYRGTEAFF.

The genes are TRBV30 and TRBJ1-3; the D gene is possibly TRBD1 (6 bases). V was cut by 3 bases and J by 0 bases, with 9 bases left in between. CDR1 and CDR2 (germline): GTSNPN, SVGIG (reference sequence). The CDR3 is made up of 14 amino acids. This CDR3 reads CAWSTGRSGNTIYF. CDR3 nucleotide sequence: TGTGCCTGGAGCACAGGGCGCTCTGGAAACACCATATATTTT.

This chain uses TRBV5-1 with TRBJ1-2; TRBD1 matches at 8 bases. The CDR3 is 14 amino acids. Losses at the gene ends were 5 bases for V and 0 bases for J; bases not matched to a gene: 3. Germline V gene data show CDR1 as SGHRS and CDR2 as YFSETQ. The CDR3 coding sequence is TGCGCCAGCAGGCCAGGGGGCGCTAACTATGGCTACACCTTC. It is translated as CASRPGGANYGYTF.

The gene calls are TRBV7-9 and TRBJ1-1; unclear D gene. Trimming removed 7 bases at V and 1 base at J, with 13 bases between. The CDR3 runs to 14 residues. Germline-derived CDR1 and CDR2 are SEHNR and FQNEAQ (reference sequence). CDR3 amino acids: CASTFAGENTEAFF. CDR3 nucleotide sequence: TGTGCCAGCACCTTCGCCGGGGAGAACACTGAAGCTTTCTTT.

The chain combines TRBV28 with TRBJ2-7, with TRBD1 matching over 10 bases. Germline CDR1 and CDR2: MDHEN and SYDVKM. The CDR3 length is 14 residues. The junction had 5 bases not matched to a gene; V was cut back by 4 bases and J by 5 bases. The chain's CDR3 is CASSSRQGANEQYF. Here the CDR3 DNA reads TGTGCCAGCAGTTCCCGACAGGGGGCCAACGAGCAGTACTTC. The full variable domain, with the rest looked up from reference TRBV28 and TRBJ2-7, is DVKVTQSSRYLVKRTGEKVFLECVQDMDHENMFWYRQDPGLGLRLIYFSYDVKMKEKGDIPEGYSVSREKKERFSLILESASTNQTSMYLCASSSRQGANEQYFGPGTRLTVT.

This clone was counted only a few times. The chain links TRBV30 to TRBJ1-2; D is possibly TRBD1 (5 bases). The V gene's germline CDR1 is GTSNPN and CDR2 SVGIG (reference sequence). This CDR3 is 12 amino acids long. The V end lost 5 bases, the J end lost 5 bases, and 12 bases lay between the germline ends. CDR3 sequence: CAWGTGYYGYTF. CDR3 in DNA: TGTGCCTGGGGCACAGGTTATTATGGCTACACCTTC.

This sequence joins TRBV5-4 and TRBJ2-5; D is undetermined. Trimming took off 0 bases at V and 5 bases at J, with 8 bases between the two ends. Germline V gives CDR1 SGHNT, CDR2 YYREEE (reference sequence). The CDR3 has 13 residues. In nucleotides, the CDR3 is TGTGCCAGCAGCTTGGGGTTAGAGGAGACCCAGTACTTC. This sequence encodes CASSLGLEETQYF.

This sequence joins TRBV9 and TRBJ2-2; 16 bases fit TRBD2. Germline lookup yields CDR1 SGDLS and CDR2 YYNGEE. Unmatched junction bases numbered 4, after V lost 5 bases and J lost 6 bases. The CDR3 covers 16 residues. The CDR3 loop reads CASREGLAGGPGELFF. The CDR3 DNA reads TGTGCCAGCAGAGAGGGACTAGCGGGAGGGCCCGGGGAGCTGTTTTTT.

V and J are TRBV5-1 and TRBJ2-1; D might be TRBD1 (6 bases). Germline V lookup: CDR1 SGHRS, CDR2 YFSETQ. This CDR3 region has 15 residues. Trimming took 0 bases from V and 5 from J, leaving 12 bases between them. The CDR3 DNA sequence: TGCGCCAGCAGCTTGGAATGGACAGTTGACAATGAGCAGTTCTTC. The encoded protein is CASSLEWTVDNEQFF. Full variable domain (rest looked up from reference TRBV5-1 and TRBJ2-1): KAGVTQTPRYLIKTRGQQVTLSCSPISGHRSVSWYQQTPGQGLQFLFEYFSETQRNKGNFPGRFSGRQFSNSRSEMNVSTLELGDSALYLCASSLEWTVDNEQFFGPGTRLTVL.

The chain combines TRBV19 with TRBJ2-7, with D tentatively TRBD2 (5 bases). This CDR3 comprises 16 residues. Germline CDR1 is LNHDA and CDR2 is SQIVND (reference sequence). V was clipped by 0 bases and J by 4 bases, with 16 bases between them. The CDR3, as DNA: TGTGCCAGTAGTATAGACGCGGACTCCTTGGGGTACGAGCAGTACTTC. It specifies CASSIDADSLGYEQYF.

This clone was detected only once. J is TRBJ2-7 and V is TRBV11-3; D uncertain. The CDR3 spans 16 residues. V was clipped by 1 base and J by 4 bases, with 17 bases between them. Germline V gene sequence: CDR1 SGHNT, CDR2 YENEEA. The CDR3 bases are TGTGCCAGCAGCTTAGTCACTCCGCGAATTCGGTACGAGCAGTACTTC. Residues: CASSLVTPRIRYEQYF.

The chain employs TRBV9 and TRBJ2-7; D remains unclear. V was shortened by 6 bases and J by 3 bases, with 19 bases between the two germline ends. The CDR3 is 15 amino acids. CDR1 and CDR2 (germline): SGDLS, YYNGEE. The CDR3, as DNA: TGTGCCAGCACCCAACTCCGACCGCGGAACTACGAGCAGTACTTC. It is translated as CASTQLRPRNYEQYF.

The gene calls are TRBV7-3 and TRBJ2-3; 11 positions match TRBD1. This CDR3 region has 17 residues. CDR1 and CDR2 from the germline V gene are SGHTA and FQGTGA. J was trimmed by 4 bases and V by 4 bases; bases with no gene match: 10. This CDR3 reads CASSSLPDRGRADTQYF. In DNA, the CDR3 is TGTGCCAGCAGCTCCCTACCGGACAGGGGGCGAGCAGATACGCAGTATTTT.

The rearrangement uses TRBV3-1 (or the pseudogene TRBV3-2) and TRBJ2-2, with a tentative D call TRBD2 (5 bases). The CDR3 is 13 amino acids. CDR1 is LGHDT, CDR2 YNNKEL, per germline (reference sequence). The V gene lost 3 bases and the J gene lost 4 bases, with 6 bases spanning the gap. The CDR3 nucleotides read TGTGCCAGCAGCCATCTAGCCACCGGGGAGCTGTTTTTT. This codes for CASSHLATGELFF.

V and J are TRBV27 and TRBJ2-7, with D perhaps TRBD2 (6 bases). V was pared by 11 bases and J by 4 bases, with 12 bases between. CDR1 is MNHEY, CDR2 SMNVEV, per germline (reference sequence). The CDR3 is 11 residues long. CDR3 in amino acids: CAAGWGYEQYF. For the CDR3, the DNA is TGTGCCGCGGGGTGGGGTTACGAGCAGTACTTC.

The gene calls are TRBV24-1 and TRBJ1-1; D remains ambiguous. Germline loops: CDR1 KGHDR, CDR2 SFDVKD. Trimming took off 3 bases at V and 8 bases at J, with 18 bases between the two ends. CDR3 length equals 15 residues. The CDR3 coding sequence is TGTGCCACCAGTGATCCAGGACTAAGTGGATCAGAAGCTTTCTTT. Translating gives CATSDPGLSGSEAFF.

The chain uses TRBV5-4 and TRBJ2-7; D not certain. The V gene lost 0 bases and the J gene lost 7 bases, with 8 bases spanning the gap. The germline gives CDR1 SGHNT, CDR2 YYREEE (reference sequence). This CDR3 has 12 residues. The CDR3 bases are TGTGCCAGCAGCTTGGATAGTGGGGAGCAGTACTTC. As protein: CASSLDSGEQYF.